One sample yielded the 18 T cell receptor beta chains listed below, sequenced in a study of shared clonotypes between healthy human individuals. The protocol was immunoSEQ multiplex PCR, while the TCRdb copy is restricted to in-frame clones and leaves out a portion. The table lists approximately 1.5 million clones, about 98.5% of them singletons. Sequencing was carried out using naive CD4+ T cells sorted from blood. The subset denotes: CD45RA+ positively selected. The receptor source for this set is a man aged 25-45 years in good health.

The sample holds one count of this clone. This CDR3 is CASSLVGGPGNTIYF. CDR3 sequence (DNA): TGTGCCAGCAGCTTAGTAGGGGGCCCCGGAAACACCATATATTTT. The chain couples TRBV7-7 to TRBJ1-3; 7 positions match TRBD1. Germline V gene lookup returns CDR1 SSHAT and CDR2 FNYEAQ (reference sequence). The V segment lost 1 base and the J segment 4 bases; nucleotides outside the gene matches: 4. This CDR3 is 15 amino acids long.

The genes are TRBV11-2 and TRBJ1-2; perhaps TRBD1 as D (6 bases). Per germline, CDR1 SGHAT and CDR2 FQNNGV. V was cut by 4 bases and J by 5 bases, with 23 bases left in between. This CDR3 comprises 17 residues. CDR3: CASSSHRMGRGGYGYTF. The CDR3 DNA sequence: TGTGCCAGCAGCTCCCACCGAATGGGCAGGGGAGGGTATGGCTACACCTTC.

The gene calls are TRBV28 and TRBJ2-7; 8 bases align to TRBD2. The trim removed 6 bases at V and 1 base at J, leaving 5 bases unmatched. This CDR3 spans 14 amino acids. Germline CDR1 reads MDHEN; CDR2 reads SYDVKM. CDR3 in DNA: TGTGCCAGCAGACCAGCGGGAGAGTCCTACGAGCAGTACTTC. Amino acids: CASRPAGESYEQYF.

Of note for this clone: Other nucleotide sequences from this sample produce the same CDR3. The chain carries TRBV4-3 and TRBJ1-1; no firm D call. The V gene lost 0 bases and the J gene lost 3 bases, with 11 bases spanning the gap. CDR3 length equals 15 residues. The germline CDR1 and CDR2 sequences are LGHNA and YSLEER. The CDR3 here is CASSQEARGYTEAFF. CDR3 bases: TGCGCCAGCAGCCAAGAGGCACGGGGTTACACTGAAGCTTTCTTT.

The chain combines TRBV5-5 with TRBJ2-6, with D hard to call. In germline, CDR1 is SGHKS, CDR2 YYEKEE (reference sequence). This CDR3 is 15 amino acids long. V lost 3 bases and J 0 bases, leaving 7 bases between the germline ends. CDR3 region: CASSYEGSGANVLTF. DNA for the CDR3: TGTGCCAGCAGCTATGAAGGCTCTGGGGCCAACGTCCTGACTTTC.

The chain links TRBV5-1 to TRBJ2-6, with D hard to call. The CDR3 loop spans 17 amino acids. The V gene lost 4 bases and the J gene lost 2 bases, with 16 bases spanning the gap. Germline values: CDR1 SGHRS, CDR2 YFSETQ. CDR3 in DNA: TGCGCCAGCAGCGCCGTAGGTTTGAGTCCTGGGGCCAACGTCCTGACTTTC. It specifies CASSAVGLSPGANVLTF.

This sequence joins TRBV25-1 and TRBJ1-2; D possibly corresponds to TRBD1 (6 bases). This CDR3 is 15 amino acids long. Germline V CDR1 and CDR2: MGHDK, SYGVNS. V lost 3 bases to trimming and J lost 8 bases, with 19 bases between them. The CDR3 loop reads CASSDSWGGLEGYTF. The CDR3 nucleotides are TGTGCCAGCAGTGACTCGTGGGGGGGCCTGGAGGGCTACACCTTC.

The V and J genes are TRBV7-9 and TRBJ2-6; D might be TRBD1 or TRBD2, each matching 5 bases. The V and J ends lost 5 bases and 5 bases respectively, with 13 bases between them. The CDR3 covers 15 residues. Germline CDR1 is SEHNR and CDR2 is FQNEAQ (reference sequence). In nucleotides, the CDR3 is TGTGCCAGCAGCCCGGTCGGGGCTAGGGCCAACGTCCTGACTTTC. Translated, it gives CASSPVGARANVLTF.

This chain links TRBV5-1 with TRBJ2-3, with D possibly being TRBD2 (6 bases). Germline values: CDR1 SGHRS, CDR2 YFSETQ. Deletions cut 7 bases from V and 0 bases from J, with 12 bases between. This CDR3 contains 14 residues. The DNA for the CDR3 is TGCGCCAGCTTGCTAGCGACAAGCACAGATACGCAGTATTTT. Translation: CASLLATSTDTQYF. Supplemented by reference TRBV5-1 and TRBJ2-3, the full variable domain reads KAGVTQTPRYLIKTRGQQVTLSCSPISGHRSVSWYQQTPGQGLQFLFEYFSETQRNKGNFPGRFSGRQFSNSRSEMNVSTLELGDSALYLCASLLATSTDTQYFGPGTRLTVL.

The chain recombines TRBV19 with TRBJ2-2, with D possibly being TRBD1 (6 bases). CDR3 length equals 14 residues. Germline V CDR1 and CDR2: LNHDA, SQIVND (reference sequence). V shed 7 bases and J shed 4 bases, with 13 bases lying between them. The CDR3 protein is CASTGAPGTGELFF. DNA of the CDR3: TGTGCCAGTACAGGGGCGCCGGGCACCGGGGAGCTGTTTTTT.

As to this clone: One junction end does not reproduce the germline sequence, and a read error may be involved. The gene calls are TRBV2 and TRBJ2-3; 7 bases match TRBD1. The CDR3 consists of 13 residues. Per germline, CDR1 SNHLY and CDR2 FYNNEI. Here the CDR3 DNA reads TGTGCCAGCTGTGACAGGGGCACAGATACGCAGTATTTT. Translating gives CASCDRGTDTQYF.

V is TRBV7-2 and J is TRBJ2-5; 7 nucleotides match TRBD2. The CDR3 is 13 amino acids. Germline values: CDR1 SGHTA, CDR2 FQGNSA. V shed 6 bases and J 4 bases; nucleotides not matched to a gene: 5. The CDR3 DNA sequence: TGTGCCAGCAGTGGCGGGAGCTCAGAGACCCAGTACTTC. This encodes CASSGGSSETQYF. The full variable domain, rest sourced from reference TRBV7-2 and TRBJ2-5, is GAGVSQSPSNKVTEKGKDVELRCDPISGHTALYWYRQSLGQGLEFLIYFQGNSAPDKSGLPSDRFSAERTGGSVSTLTIQRTQQEDSAVYLCASSGGSSETQYFGPGTRLLVL.

The chain couples TRBV7-9 to TRBJ2-7; 13 bases match TRBD2. Germline lookup yields CDR1 SEHNR and CDR2 FQNEAQ (reference sequence). CDR3 length equals 16 residues. J lost 5 bases, V lost 6 bases, and 10 bases had no gene match. The DNA for the CDR3 is TGTGCCAGCAGGTTGGGACTAGCGGGATCCAAGGACGAGCAGTACTTC. It yields the protein CASRLGLAGSKDEQYF.

The chain couples TRBV6-5 to TRBJ2-1; 13 bases line up with TRBD2. Germline CDR1 reads MNHEY; CDR2 reads SVGAGI. With 2 bases clipped from V and 7 bases from J, the junction kept 2 bases outside the gene matches. The CDR3 covers 15 residues. The CDR3 coding sequence is TGTGCCAGCAGTTACCGGGGACTAGCGGGAAATGAGCAGTTCTTC. As protein: CASSYRGLAGNEQFF.

The V gene is TRBV6-5, the J gene TRBJ2-4; tentative D call: TRBD2 (5 bases). V lost 4 bases and J lost 1, with 11 bases in between. The germline V gene encodes CDR1 MNHEY and CDR2 SVGAGI. The CDR3 covers 15 residues. CDR3 nucleotide sequence: TGTGCCAGCAGTTCCCTAGCATCCGCCAAAAACATTCAGTACTTC. Protein product: CASSSLASAKNIQYF.

The chain recombines TRBV5-1 with TRBJ2-7, with 11 positions matching TRBD1. The trim removed 0 bases at V and 2 bases at J, leaving 1 base unmatched. This CDR3 region has 15 residues. In germline, CDR1 is SGHRS, CDR2 YFSETQ. The CDR3 spells CASSLGTGGTYEQYF. The CDR3 region has the DNA TGCGCCAGCAGCTTGGGGACAGGGGGCACCTACGAGCAGTACTTC.

The DNA for the CDR3 is TGTGCCAGCAGCGACCAGGGTGCAGGCACCGGGGAGCTGTTTTTT. Its translation is CASSDQGAGTGELFF. V gene TRBV6-4 combines with J gene TRBJ2-2; D is perhaps TRBD1 (5 bases). CDR1 MRHNA and CDR2 SNTAGT come from the germline V gene. CDR3 length: 15 amino acids. Trimming left V 6 bases short and J 4 bases short, with 15 bases between.

The chain is built from TRBV5-1 and TRBJ1-1; TRBD1 matches at 9 bases. Germline V gene sequence: CDR1 SGHRS, CDR2 YFSETQ. J gave up 5 bases and V 0 bases, and 2 bases lay outside the gene matches. The CDR3 is 14 residues long. Here the CDR3 DNA reads TGCGCCAGCAGCTTGGGGGACAGGGTTACTGAAGCTTTCTTT. Translating gives CASSLGDRVTEAFF.